This T cell receptor beta chain is from a study of T cell responses to AZD1222 COVID-19 vaccine. Profiling relied on immunoSEQ multiplex PCR, and the TCRdb table lists in-frame clones only, not all of them. Of roughly 150,000 clones detected, around 88% appear once; the ten largest clones hold 0.85% to 1.1%. This CDR3 has 14 residues. The V and J ends lost 6 bases and 7 bases respectively, with 16 bases between them. Germline CDR1 reads MGHDK; CDR2 reads SYGVNS. The specimen comprised peripheral blood, sampled 28 days after the second AZD1222 dose. This receptor was obtained from an adult who received the AZD1222 COVID-19 vaccine. The J gene is TRBJ2-1, the V gene TRBV25-1; D is possibly TRBD1 (5 bases). The CDR3 is CASRASWGFNEQFF. The CDR3 nucleotides read TGTGCCAGCAGGGCCTCTTGGGGCTTTAATGAGCAGTTCTTC.